Listed here are 6 T cell receptor beta chains from one sample, sequenced in a study of beta chain features in type 1 diabetes. General study results and limits: In every one of the four CD4+ subsets, TCRB CDR3s were moderately but significantly shorter in Type 1 diabetes patients.

The antigens of these receptors remain unknown. Reverse transcribing all isolated RNA meant expressed TCRB transcripts were sequenced. Clones were read by immunoSEQ multiplex PCR, and TCRdb kept only the in-frame ones, dropping some. Of under 850,000 clones detected, around 15% appear once; the ten largest clones hold approximately 0.021%. The specimen sequenced was naive CD4+ T cells from blood. Receptors were obtained from a man aged 18 to 30 with type 1 diabetes.

The CDR3 protein is CASGTLPGSYEQYF. The CDR3 coding sequence is TGTGCCAGCGGTACCCTCCCTGGCTCCTACGAGCAGTACTTC. V is TRBV2 and J is TRBJ2-7; no firm D call. Trimming stripped 8 bases from V and 0 bases from J, with 14 bases between. The CDR3 spans 14 residues. The germline V gene encodes CDR1 SNHLY and CDR2 FYNNEI.

This chain's CDR3 is CATSRDLGLDEQFF. DNA for the CDR3: TGTGCCACCAGCAGAGATCTGGGGCTTGACGAGCAGTTCTTC. J is TRBJ2-1 and V is TRBV15; D might be TRBD1 (5 bases). The CDR3 is made up of 14 amino acids. Germline lookup yields CDR1 LNHNV and CDR2 YYDKDF (reference sequence). V lost 0 bases to trimming and J lost 10 bases, with 13 bases between them. Full variable domain (outside the CDR3, taken from reference TRBV15 and TRBJ2-1): DAMVIQNPRYQVTQFGKPVTLSCSQTLNHNVMYWYQQKSSQAPKLLFHYYDKDFNNEADTPDNFQSRRPNTSFCFLDIRSPGLGDTAMYLCATSRDLGLDEQFFGPGTRLTVL.

This chain connects TRBV19 to TRBJ2-7; D possibly corresponds to TRBD2 (6 bases). The germline V gene encodes CDR1 LNHDA and CDR2 SQIVND (reference sequence). V was shortened by 4 bases and J by 3 bases, with 13 bases between the two germline ends. This CDR3 comprises 14 residues. CDR3 sequence reads: CASSKNRRGYEQYF. CDR3 nucleotides: TGTGCCAGTAGTAAAAACAGGAGGGGCTACGAGCAGTACTTC.

Only a few counts were recorded for this clone. This CDR3 reads CASSLNRGEAFF. DNA for the CDR3: TGTGCCAGCAGTTTGAACAGGGGTGAAGCTTTCTTT. The J gene is TRBJ1-1, the V gene TRBV27; 7 bases fit TRBD1. The CDR3 is made up of 12 amino acids. The junction had 2 bases not matched to a gene; V was cut back by 3 bases and J by 7 bases. Germline V CDR1 and CDR2: MNHEY, SMNVEV (reference sequence).

J is TRBJ1-4 and V is TRBV7-9; D is perhaps TRBD1 (5 bases). This CDR3 has 15 amino acids. The V gene's germline CDR1 is SEHNR and CDR2 FQNEAQ (reference sequence). The V end was cut by 1 base, the J end by 3 bases, with 9 bases between. The CDR3: CASSLGGSANEKLFF. As DNA, the CDR3 is TGTGCCAGCAGCTTAGGGGGGAGTGCTAATGAAAAACTGTTTTTT.

Remarks on this clone: In the same sample, other DNA sequences code for this CDR3. The V call is TRBV6-5, the J call TRBJ1-1, with D uncertain. The CDR3 covers 13 residues. V shed 2 bases and J shed 0 bases, with 4 bases lying between them. Germline V lookup: CDR1 MNHEY, CDR2 SVGAGI. The CDR3 spells CASSYRMNTEAFF. The CDR3 DNA reads TGTGCCAGCAGTTACCGGATGAACACTGAAGCTTTCTTT.